One and the same sample provided the 29 T cell receptor beta chains below, sequenced in a study of blood T cells in healthy people across ages. Primed by a sample-barcoded 5' primer and a J-beta primer mix, a second PCR proceeded for 7 to 11 cycles. TCRdb reanalysed the 5' RACE reads using MiXCR and keeps one entry per CDR3 protein. The table has around 1.5 million distinct CDR3 sequences, about 35% seen once; the top ten hold 10% to 12%. Sequencing input: blood. All receptors come from a woman aged 30 to 39 in good health.

This clonotype has a handful of counts. V is TRBV6-2 or TRBV6-3 and J is TRBJ2-1, with 13 bases identical to TRBD2. V shed 0 bases and J 7 bases; nucleotides not matched to a gene: 21. Germline V gives CDR1 MNHEY, CDR2 SVGEGT. CDR3 length: 22 residues. For the CDR3, the DNA is TGTGCCAGCAGTTACTCAGCCCCCGGGACTAGCGGGAAAAGGTACGGTCGGAATGAGCAGTTCTTC. It specifies CASSYSAPGTSGKRYGRNEQFF.

This chain connects TRBV20-1 to TRBJ1-5; 9 bases map to TRBD1. V dropped 8 bases and J dropped 5; count of bases not matched to a gene: 10. The CDR3 is 14 amino acids. Germline lookup yields CDR1 DFQATT and CDR2 SNEGSKA (reference sequence). The CDR3 DNA reads as TGCAGTTGCCGGGGGACAGGGTGGTATCAGCCCCAGCATTTT. Translation: CSCRGTGWYQPQHF.

This clonotype was seen a handful of times. This chain joins TRBV18 and TRBJ1-1, with 7 bases aligning to TRBD1. The CDR3 has 13 amino acids. V shed 3 bases, J shed 7 bases, and the junction held 5 bases outside the gene matches. The germline V gene encodes CDR1 KGHSH and CDR2 LQKENI. Here the CDR3 reads CASSPGQALEAFF. CDR3 coding DNA: TGTGCCAGCTCACCCGGACAGGCCCTTGAAGCTTTCTTT. The entire variable domain, with the rest obtained from reference TRBV18 and TRBJ1-1, is as follows: NAGVMQNPRHLVRRRGQEARLRCSPMKGHSHVYWYRQLPEEGLKFMVYLQKENIIDESGMPKERFSAEFPKEGPSILRIQQVVRGDSAAYFCASSPGQALEAFFGQGTRLTVV.

The chain recombines TRBV10-3 with TRBJ2-1, with TRBD2 identical over 13 bases. Trimming took 10 bases from V and 7 from J; bases not matched to a gene: 13. This CDR3 has 16 residues. Germline values: CDR1 ENHRY, CDR2 SYGVKD. The CDR3 loop is CASGGGTSGVVNEQFF. In nucleotides, the CDR3 is TGTGCCAGCGGAGGGGGGACTAGCGGGGTAGTGAATGAGCAGTTCTTC.

The chain links TRBV7-9 to TRBJ2-2; 10 bases agree with TRBD2. The trim removed 2 bases at V and 3 bases at J, leaving 3 bases unmatched. This CDR3 is built from 16 residues. Germline lookup yields CDR1 SEHNR and CDR2 FQNEAQ (reference sequence). CDR3 bases: TGTGCCAGCAGCTTACGAAGCGGGGGGGACACCGGGGAGCTGTTTTTT. Its protein product is CASSLRSGGDTGELFF.

The sample holds a few counts of this clonotype. The chain carries TRBV4-1 and TRBJ2-2, with D perhaps matching TRBD2 (7 bases). The CDR3 extends over 16 amino acids. V dropped 7 bases and J dropped 6 bases, with 21 bases sitting between them. The V gene's germline CDR1 is MGHRA and CDR2 YSYEKL. CDR3 loop: CASKVARGARSGELFF. The CDR3 DNA reads TGCGCCAGCAAGGTTGCCCGGGGGGCGCGGTCCGGGGAGCTGTTTTTT.

The chain links TRBV4-1 to TRBJ1-1; D unresolved. The ends were cut back, 0 bases at V and 5 bases at J, with 22 bases in the middle. CDR3 size: 18 residues. Germline CDR1 MGHRA, CDR2 YSYEKL. As DNA, the CDR3 is TGCGCCAGCAGCCAAGACTACTTTCAACATGCCCCGGGAACTGAAGCTTTCTTT. This gives the protein CASSQDYFQHAPGTEAFF.

Within the sample, this clonotype is medium-sized. The J gene is TRBJ2-5, the V gene TRBV15; D is perhaps TRBD1 (8 bases). Trimming cost V 4 bases and J 4 bases, with 13 bases left between them. The CDR3 is 14 amino acids. Germline V lookup: CDR1 LNHNV, CDR2 YYDKDF (reference sequence). CDR3 sequence: CATSNRGGSETQYF. CDR3 coding DNA: TGTGCCACCAGCAACAGGGGGGGATCAGAGACCCAGTACTTC.

The genes are TRBV6-1 and TRBJ2-1; possible D gene TRBD2, 5 bases. Trimming took 5 bases from V and 0 from J, leaving 17 bases between them. The CDR3 runs 17 residues. Germline assignment: CDR1 MNHNS and CDR2 SASEGT. DNA of the CDR3: TGTGCCAGCAGTATTTCCCCCCCTAGCTTCTCCTACAATGAGCAGTTCTTC. Residues: CASSISPPSFSYNEQFF.

The sample holds a few counts of this clonotype. The CDR3 sequence: CASSQDINRDYGYTF. The CDR3 nucleotides read TGTGCCAGCAGCCAAGATATCAACAGGGACTATGGCTACACCTTC. The chain carries TRBV3-1 and TRBJ1-2, with D possibly being TRBD1 (6 bases). This CDR3 contains 15 residues. The germline V and J ends were trimmed by 0 bases and 3 bases, with 11 bases remaining between them. Germline assignment: CDR1 LGHDT and CDR2 YNNKEL (reference sequence).

Regarding this clonotype: The junction differs from germline at one of its ends, possibly a read error. V usage is TRBV10-3 and J usage is TRBJ1-6; the D gene is possibly TRBD1 (5 bases). This CDR3 is built from 15 residues. Germline CDR1 is ENHRY and CDR2 is SYGVKD. CDR3 nucleotides: TGTGCCATCAGTGAAGACGGGCAGGGCAATTCACCCCGCCACTTT. This codes for CAISEDGQGNSPRHF.

This clonotype has only one observation. This chain joins TRBV6-1 and TRBJ1-6; 7 nucleotides line up with TRBD1. The V gene's germline CDR1 is MNHNS and CDR2 SASEGT. The CDR3 runs 16 residues. The V and J ends lost 6 bases and 5 bases, in that order; junction bases with no gene match: 10. CDR3 DNA: TGTGCCAGCAGCGGAGGGGGCTGGGGAGATAATTCACCCCTCCACTTT. It translates to CASSGGGWGDNSPLHF.

This chain uses TRBV28 with TRBJ2-1, with 7 bases fitting TRBD2. The ends lost 0 bases at V and 3 bases at J; junction bases unmatched: 2. Germline assignment: CDR1 MDHEN and CDR2 SYDVKM. The CDR3 extends over 15 amino acids. CDR3 in DNA: TGTGCCAGCAGTTTATGGGCGGGAGACTACAATGAGCAGTTCTTC. As protein: CASSLWAGDYNEQFF. The full variable domain, completed using reference TRBV28 and TRBJ2-1, is DVKVTQSSRYLVKRTGEKVFLECVQDMDHENMFWYRQDPGLGLRLIYFSYDVKMKEKGDIPEGYSVSREKKERFSLILESASTNQTSMYLCASSLWAGDYNEQFFGPGTRLTVL.

This clonotype has a handful of counts. The chain employs TRBV5-1 and TRBJ2-7; a possible D gene is TRBD2 (5 bases). Germline V gives CDR1 SGHRS, CDR2 YFSETQ. V lost 0 bases and J 6 bases, leaving 10 bases between the germline ends. This CDR3 contains 13 residues. The CDR3 DNA reads as TGCGCCAGCAGCTTGGCCGTGGGAGCCGAGCAGTACTTC. Translation: CASSLAVGAEQYF.

The chain recombines TRBV12-3 or TRBV12-4 with TRBJ2-3; 12 bases agree with TRBD2. V gave up 5 bases and J gave up 4 bases; unmatched junction bases: 4. There are 15 residues in the CDR3. The CDR3, as DNA: TGTGCCAGCAGTATCACTAGCGGGAGGCCAGATACGCAGTATTTT. Translating gives CASSITSGRPDTQYF.

The table lists this clonotype with a few counts. This rearrangement joins TRBV30 to TRBJ2-7; the match to TRBD2 covers 8 bases. The trim removed 3 bases at V and 1 base at J, leaving 2 bases unmatched. CDR3 length equals 13 residues. Looked up from germline, CDR1 is GTSNPN and CDR2 is SVGIG (reference sequence). CDR3 sequence (DNA): TGTGCCTGGAGCCCGGGGGGGTCCTACGAGCAGTACTTC. It codes for CAWSPGGSYEQYF.

In its sample, this clonotype was seen a few times. The chain joins TRBV6-1 to TRBJ2-3, with D unresolved. The V and J ends lost 5 bases and 5 bases respectively, with 11 bases between them. Germline values: CDR1 MNHNS, CDR2 SASEGT. CDR3 length: 13 residues. The DNA for the CDR3 is TGTGCCAGCAGTACTTATTCAGTAGATACGCAGTATTTT. Amino acids: CASSTYSVDTQYF.

This clonotype was seen a few times. The chain uses TRBV10-3 and TRBJ2-1, with 8 bases matching TRBD2. CDR3 size: 15 residues. The trim removed 4 bases at V and 7 bases at J, leaving 9 bases unmatched. In germline, CDR1 is ENHRY, CDR2 SYGVKD. CDR3 residues: CAISARAGEGNEQFF. The CDR3 DNA is TGTGCCATCAGTGCTCGAGCGGGAGAGGGTAATGAGCAGTTCTTC.

The chain recombines TRBV10-3 with TRBJ1-1, with D maybe TRBD1 (5 bases). The CDR3 is 13 residues long. CDR1 and CDR2 from the germline V gene are ENHRY and SYGVKD. The ends were cut back, 10 bases at V and 3 bases at J, with 15 bases in the middle. In DNA form, the CDR3 reads TGTGCCACCTGCAACACGGGGGACACTGAAGCTTTCTTT. Its protein product is CATCNTGDTEAFF.

This clonotype was seen only a few times. A much larger clone differs by one base, so this may be a read error. V gene TRBV5-6 combines with J gene TRBJ2-5; no firm D call. V dropped 4 bases and J dropped 5 bases, with 9 bases sitting between them. The germline V gene encodes CDR1 SGHDT and CDR2 YYEEEE. This CDR3 has 12 residues. CDR3 DNA: TGTGCCAGCAGCCCTTGGATGGAGACCCAGTACTTC. Its protein is CASSPWMETQYF.

This clonotype was recorded many times. The V and J genes are TRBV12-3 or TRBV12-4 and TRBJ2-7; 10 bases are shared with TRBD2. The trim removed 5 bases at V and 0 bases at J, leaving 4 bases unmatched. There are 15 residues in the CDR3. Here the CDR3 reads CASSQTSGPSYEQYF. CDR3 in DNA: TGTGCCAGCAGTCAGACTAGCGGGCCCTCCTACGAGCAGTACTTC.

The rearrangement uses TRBV6-1 and TRBJ2-7, with 9 bases aligning to TRBD2. V gave up 3 bases and J gave up 2 bases; unmatched junction bases: 8. The length of the CDR3 is 16 residues. CDR1 MNHNS and CDR2 SASEGT come from the germline V gene. CDR3 DNA sequence: TGTGCCAGCAGTGAGATCCACCTAGCGGGAACCTACGAGCAGTACTTC. As protein: CASSEIHLAGTYEQYF.

This chain joins TRBV12-3 or TRBV12-4 and TRBJ2-2, with TRBD2 matching over 8 bases. Trimming cost V 3 bases and J 0 bases; bases outside gene matches: 6. CDR3 length equals 17 residues. CDR3 sequence (DNA): TGTGCCAGCAGTTTTGGCGGGGGGCTTACGAACACCGGGGAGCTGTTTTTT. Translating gives CASSFGGGLTNTGELFF.

This chain joins TRBV30 and TRBJ2-7; D perhaps matches TRBD1 (5 bases). This CDR3 contains 12 residues. Trimming cost V 3 bases and J 4 bases, with 10 bases left between them. Per the germline V gene, CDR1 is GTSNPN and CDR2 is SVGIG (reference sequence). CDR3 nucleotide sequence: TGTGCCTGGAGCCAGGGTGTGTACGAGCAGTACTTC. This encodes CAWSQGVYEQYF.

The genes are TRBV11-2 and TRBJ2-4; D unresolved. CDR1 and CDR2 from the germline V gene are SGHAT and FQNNGV. The CDR3 sequence is 16 residues long. The V end was cut by 6 bases, the J end by 0 bases, with 15 bases between. CDR3 in DNA: TGTGCCAGCAGTCCTCCTCCCCCGGTAGCCAAAAACATTCAGTACTTC. The encoded protein is CASSPPPPVAKNIQYF.

This clonotype was detected only a few times. The V call is TRBV6-5, the J call TRBJ2-5; 9 bases are shared with TRBD2. The CDR3 is made up of 17 amino acids. V shed 4 bases, J shed 1 base, and the junction held 10 bases outside the gene matches. Germline loops: CDR1 MNHEY, CDR2 SVGAGI. The CDR3 reads CASSSLTSGPLQETQYF. CDR3 DNA sequence: TGTGCCAGCAGTTCCCTAACTAGCGGGCCTCTCCAAGAGACCCAGTACTTC.

The gene calls are TRBV7-9 and TRBJ2-4, with D perhaps TRBD1 (6 bases). The closer fit of TRBJ2-7 to the DNA end suggests the J call may be wrong. Germline loops: CDR1 SEHNR, CDR2 FQNEAQ (reference sequence). The CDR3 contains 13 residues. The CDR3 DNA is TGTGCCTCCTCACAGGGTTGGCCCTACGAGCAGTACTTC. Translation gives CASSQGWPYEQYF.

V usage is TRBV12-3 or TRBV12-4 and J usage is TRBJ1-1, with a possible D match to TRBD1 (5 bases). V dropped 5 bases and J dropped 0 bases, with 19 bases sitting between them. There are 17 residues in the CDR3. DNA for the CDR3: TGTGCCAGCAGTCTGGGGGGGAGGAAACCAATGAACACTGAAGCTTTCTTT. Amino acid sequence: CASSLGGRKPMNTEAFF.

This clonotype was picked up a small number of times. The rearrangement uses TRBV20-1 and TRBJ2-3; D not certain. V was trimmed by 5 bases and J by 0 bases, leaving 15 bases between them. CDR3 length equals 15 residues. Germline values: CDR1 DFQATT, CDR2 SNEGSKA (reference sequence). The CDR3 DNA follows: TGCAGTGCTCCAACTTTGTGGGCTAGCACAGATACGCAGTATTTT. Its protein product is CSAPTLWASTDTQYF.